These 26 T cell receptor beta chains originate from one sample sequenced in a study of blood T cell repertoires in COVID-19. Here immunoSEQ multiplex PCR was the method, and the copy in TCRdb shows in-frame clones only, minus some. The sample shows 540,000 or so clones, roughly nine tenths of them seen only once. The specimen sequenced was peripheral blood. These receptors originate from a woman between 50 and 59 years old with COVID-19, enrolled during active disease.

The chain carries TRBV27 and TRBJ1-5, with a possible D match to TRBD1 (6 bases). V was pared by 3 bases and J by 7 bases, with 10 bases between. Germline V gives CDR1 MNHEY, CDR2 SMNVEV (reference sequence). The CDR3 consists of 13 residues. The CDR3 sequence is CASSLVRGQPQHF. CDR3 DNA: TGTGCCAGCAGTTTGGTCAGGGGCCAGCCCCAGCATTTT.

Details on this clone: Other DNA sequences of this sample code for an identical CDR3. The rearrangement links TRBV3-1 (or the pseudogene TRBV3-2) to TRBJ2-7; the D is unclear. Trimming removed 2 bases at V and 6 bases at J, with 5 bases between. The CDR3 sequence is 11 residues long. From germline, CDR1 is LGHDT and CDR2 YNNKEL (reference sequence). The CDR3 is CASSQSGEQYF. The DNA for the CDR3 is TGTGCCAGCAGCCAATCAGGCGAGCAGTACTTC.

CDR3 sequence (DNA): TGTGCCAGCAGCCAAGTCTTGGCGGGGCAGTATTTT. Translating gives CASSQVLAGQYF. The V and J genes are TRBV3-1 (or the pseudogene TRBV3-2) and TRBJ2-3, with D maybe TRBD2 (5 bases). The CDR3 is 12 amino acids. Germline V gene data show CDR1 as LGHDT and CDR2 as YNNKEL (reference sequence). The ends were cut back, 1 base at V and 11 bases at J, with 10 bases in the middle.

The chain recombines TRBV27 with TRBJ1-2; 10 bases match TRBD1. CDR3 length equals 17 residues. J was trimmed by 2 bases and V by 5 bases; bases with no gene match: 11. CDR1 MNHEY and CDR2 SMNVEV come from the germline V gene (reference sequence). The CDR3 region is CASSPTPPGQGNYGYTF. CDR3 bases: TGTGCCAGCAGTCCTACCCCCCCGGGACAGGGGAACTATGGCTACACCTTC.

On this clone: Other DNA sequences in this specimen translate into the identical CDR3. CDR3 sequence reads: CASSSTGGTDTQYF. The DNA for the CDR3 is TGTGCCAGTAGCTCGACAGGGGGTACGGATACGCAGTATTTT. The chain couples TRBV19 to TRBJ2-3, with 9 bases matching TRBD1. The length of the CDR3 is 14 residues. Germline V gene sequence: CDR1 LNHDA, CDR2 SQIVND (reference sequence). V dropped 6 bases and J dropped 6; count of bases not matched to a gene: 7.

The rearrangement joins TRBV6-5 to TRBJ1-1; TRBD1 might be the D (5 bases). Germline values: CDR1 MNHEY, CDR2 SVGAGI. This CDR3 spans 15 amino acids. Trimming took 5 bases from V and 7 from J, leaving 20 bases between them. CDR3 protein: CASSPHSGSQGEAFF. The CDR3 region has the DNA TGTGCCAGCAGTCCCCATAGTGGCTCTCAGGGTGAAGCTTTCTTT.

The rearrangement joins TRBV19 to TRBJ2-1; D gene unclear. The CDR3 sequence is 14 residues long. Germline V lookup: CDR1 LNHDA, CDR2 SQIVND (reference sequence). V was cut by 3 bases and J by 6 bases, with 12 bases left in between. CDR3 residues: CASSIGPQSNEQFF. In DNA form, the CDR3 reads TGTGCCAGTAGTATTGGCCCTCAGTCCAATGAGCAGTTCTTC.

The CDR3 DNA reads TGTGCCAGCAGTTTAAGGCGGGGGGGCATATACGAGCAGTACTTC. Residues: CASSLRRGGIYEQYF. The gene calls are TRBV27 and TRBJ2-7; 9 bases fit TRBD2. The CDR3 extends over 15 amino acids. From germline, CDR1 is MNHEY and CDR2 SMNVEV (reference sequence). The junction had 6 bases not matched to a gene; V was cut back by 2 bases and J by 4 bases.

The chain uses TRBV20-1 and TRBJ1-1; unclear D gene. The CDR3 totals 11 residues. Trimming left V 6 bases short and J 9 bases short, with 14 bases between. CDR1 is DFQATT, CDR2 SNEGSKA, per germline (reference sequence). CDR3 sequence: CSAADFDQAFF. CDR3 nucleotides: TGCAGTGCAGCGGACTTCGATCAAGCTTTCTTT.

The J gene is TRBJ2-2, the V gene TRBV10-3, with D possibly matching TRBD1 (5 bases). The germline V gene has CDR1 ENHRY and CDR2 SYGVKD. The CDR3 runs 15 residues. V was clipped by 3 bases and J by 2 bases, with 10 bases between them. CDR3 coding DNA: TGTGCCATCAGTGAAAGGCAGGGCAACACCGGGGAGCTGTTTTTT. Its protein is CAISERQGNTGELFF.

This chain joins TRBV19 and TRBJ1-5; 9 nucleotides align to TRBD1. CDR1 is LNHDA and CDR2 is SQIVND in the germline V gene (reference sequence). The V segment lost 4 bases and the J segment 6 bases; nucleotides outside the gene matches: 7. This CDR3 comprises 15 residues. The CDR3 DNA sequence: TGTGCCAGTAGTAGCAGACAGGGGGAGGGTCAGCCCCAGCATTTT. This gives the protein CASSSRQGEGQPQHF.

The chain's CDR3 is CASSIEATGGTEAFF. In DNA, the CDR3 is TGTGCCAGTAGTATAGAAGCGACAGGGGGCACTGAAGCTTTCTTT. The chain carries TRBV19 and TRBJ1-1; 9 positions match TRBD1. The CDR3 runs to 15 residues. Germline V gives CDR1 LNHDA, CDR2 SQIVND (reference sequence). The V and J ends lost 0 bases and 4 bases, in that order; junction bases with no gene match: 3.

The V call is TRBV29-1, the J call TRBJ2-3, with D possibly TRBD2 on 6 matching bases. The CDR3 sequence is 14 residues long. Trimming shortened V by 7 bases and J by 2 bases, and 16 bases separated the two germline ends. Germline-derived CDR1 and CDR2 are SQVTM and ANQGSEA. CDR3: CSAGDGGFTDTQYF. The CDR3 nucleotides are TGCAGCGCGGGGGACGGGGGATTCACAGATACGCAGTATTTT.

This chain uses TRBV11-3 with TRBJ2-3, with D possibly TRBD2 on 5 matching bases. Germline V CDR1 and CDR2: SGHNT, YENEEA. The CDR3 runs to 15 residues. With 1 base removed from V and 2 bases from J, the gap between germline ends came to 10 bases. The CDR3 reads CASSLGAGLTDTQYF. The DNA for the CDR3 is TGTGCCAGCAGCTTAGGGGCGGGCCTCACAGATACGCAGTATTTT.

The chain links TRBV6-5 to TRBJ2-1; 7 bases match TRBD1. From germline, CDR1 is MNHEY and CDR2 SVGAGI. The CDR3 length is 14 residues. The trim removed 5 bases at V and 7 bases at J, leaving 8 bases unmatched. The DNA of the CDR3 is TGTGCCAGCAGTACGTGGGACAGCCCTAATGAGCAGTTCTTC. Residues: CASSTWDSPNEQFF.

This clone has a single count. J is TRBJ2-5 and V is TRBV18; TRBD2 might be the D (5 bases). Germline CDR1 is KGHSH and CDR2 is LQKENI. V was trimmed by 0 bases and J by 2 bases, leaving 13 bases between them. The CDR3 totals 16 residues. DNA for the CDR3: TGTGCCAGCTCACCACCCGTTAGAGGGAGACAAGAGACCCAGTACTTC. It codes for CASSPPVRGRQETQYF.

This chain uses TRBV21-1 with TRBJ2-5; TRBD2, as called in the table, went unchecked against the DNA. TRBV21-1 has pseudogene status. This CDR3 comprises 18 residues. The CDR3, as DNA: TGTGCCAGCAGCAAAGAGAGGAGGACTAGCGGGGATATGAAGACCCAGTACTTC. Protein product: CASSKERRTSGDMKTQYF.

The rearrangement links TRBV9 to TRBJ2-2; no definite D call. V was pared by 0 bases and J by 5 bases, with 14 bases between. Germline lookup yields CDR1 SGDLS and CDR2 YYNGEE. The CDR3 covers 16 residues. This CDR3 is CASSVVGLGGTGELFF. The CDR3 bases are TGTGCCAGCAGCGTAGTTGGTCTAGGTGGGACCGGGGAGCTGTTTTTT.

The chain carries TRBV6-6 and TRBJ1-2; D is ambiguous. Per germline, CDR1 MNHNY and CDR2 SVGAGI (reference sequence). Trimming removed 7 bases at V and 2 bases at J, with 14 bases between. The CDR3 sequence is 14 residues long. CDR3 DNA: TGTGCCAGCACCCCGGCAGGTATAAACTATGGCTACACCTTC. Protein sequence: CASTPAGINYGYTF.

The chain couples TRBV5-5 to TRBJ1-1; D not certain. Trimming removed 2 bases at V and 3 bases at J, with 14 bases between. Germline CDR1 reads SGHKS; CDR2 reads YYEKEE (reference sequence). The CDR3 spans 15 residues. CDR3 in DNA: TGTGCCAGCAGCTTCGTGACGGGGTCATACACTGAAGCTTTCTTT. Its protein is CASSFVTGSYTEAFF.

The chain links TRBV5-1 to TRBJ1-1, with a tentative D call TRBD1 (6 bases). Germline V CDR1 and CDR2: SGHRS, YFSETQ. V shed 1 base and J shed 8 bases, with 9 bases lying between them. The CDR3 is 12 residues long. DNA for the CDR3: TGCGCCAGCAGCTTGCCGGACAGCGAAGCTTTCTTT. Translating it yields CASSLPDSEAFF.

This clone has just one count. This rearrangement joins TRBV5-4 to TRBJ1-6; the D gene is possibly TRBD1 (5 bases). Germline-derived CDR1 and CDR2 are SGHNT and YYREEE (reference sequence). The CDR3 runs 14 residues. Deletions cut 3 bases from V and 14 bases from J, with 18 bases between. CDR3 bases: TGTGCCAGCAGCTACCTTTGGGGCCAAGACTCCCTCCACTTT. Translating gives CASSYLWGQDSLHF.

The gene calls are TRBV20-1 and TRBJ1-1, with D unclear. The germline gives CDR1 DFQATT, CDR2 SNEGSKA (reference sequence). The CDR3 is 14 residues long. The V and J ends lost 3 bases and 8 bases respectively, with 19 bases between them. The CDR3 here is CSASGSVGLLEAFF. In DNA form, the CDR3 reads TGCAGTGCTAGTGGGTCCGTTGGGCTTTTAGAAGCTTTCTTT.

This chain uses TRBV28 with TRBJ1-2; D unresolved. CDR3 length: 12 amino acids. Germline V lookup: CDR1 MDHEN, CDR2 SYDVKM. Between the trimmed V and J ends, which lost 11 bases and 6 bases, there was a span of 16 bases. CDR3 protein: CALGEGIDGYTF. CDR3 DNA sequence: TGTGCCCTTGGGGAGGGAATTGATGGCTACACCTTC.

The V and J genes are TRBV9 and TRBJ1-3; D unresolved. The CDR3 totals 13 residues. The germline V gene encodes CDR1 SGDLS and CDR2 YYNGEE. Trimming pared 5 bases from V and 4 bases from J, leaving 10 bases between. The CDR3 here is CASSLRGGNTIYF. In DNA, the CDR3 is TGTGCCAGCAGTTTACGGGGAGGAAACACCATATATTTT.

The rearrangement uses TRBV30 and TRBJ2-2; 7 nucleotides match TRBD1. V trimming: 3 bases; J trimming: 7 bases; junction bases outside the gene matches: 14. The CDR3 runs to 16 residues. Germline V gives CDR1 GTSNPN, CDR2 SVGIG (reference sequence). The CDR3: CAWSDLQGPQDGELFF. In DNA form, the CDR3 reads TGTGCCTGGAGCGACCTACAGGGGCCCCAGGACGGGGAGCTGTTTTTT.